This paragraph reports one T cell receptor beta chain. Sorted subsets were amplified in replicate PCRs using around 200 ng DNA, roughly 30,000 T cell genomes. Here immunoSEQ multiplex PCR was the method, and the copy in TCRdb shows in-frame clones only, minus some. Of 600,000 to 750,000 clones detected, 90% appear once; the ten largest clones hold approximately 35%. From germline, CDR1 is LNHNV and CDR2 YYDKDF (reference sequence). With V trimmed by 2 bases and J by 3 bases, 6 bases remained unmatched. The CDR3 is 16 residues long. The sample comes from a study of shared clonotypes between healthy human individuals.

The source material was memory CD8+ T cells from PBMCs. As to subset: CD45RO+ cells pooled with CCR7-negative TemRA cells. The sequence was obtained from a man between 18 and 35 years old in good health. Some clones in this sample may be carry-over from other donors' samples. This chain links TRBV15 with TRBJ1-2, with 10 bases identical to TRBD1. The CDR3 is CATSRTTGGADYGYTF. DNA for the CDR3: TGTGCCACCAGCAGAACGACAGGGGGCGCAGACTATGGCTACACCTTC.